This TCR beta chain was recovered during a study of blood T cell repertoires in COVID-19. The CDR3 has 14 amino acids. The germline V gene encodes CDR1 LNHDA and CDR2 SQIVND (reference sequence). V lost 9 bases to trimming and J lost 3 bases; unmatched junction nucleotides: 3. Under the authors' procedure: It was from reference gene primer amplification that nucleated cell counts were estimated. Generated by immunoSEQ multiplex PCR, the TCRdb table keeps only in-frame clones and is missing some. D and trimming were read from the DNA, whereas the V and J calls and clone size are those reported in that table. The sample includes approximately 150,000 clones, around 90% of them seen just once.

Specimen: peripheral blood. This receptor was obtained from a human donor in a cohort sampled during active COVID-19. V usage is TRBV19 and J usage is TRBJ2-1; 12 positions agree with TRBD2. CDR3 sequence (DNA): TGTGCCAGCCGACTAGCGGGGGACTACAATGAGCAGTTCTTC. Protein sequence: CASRLAGDYNEQFF.